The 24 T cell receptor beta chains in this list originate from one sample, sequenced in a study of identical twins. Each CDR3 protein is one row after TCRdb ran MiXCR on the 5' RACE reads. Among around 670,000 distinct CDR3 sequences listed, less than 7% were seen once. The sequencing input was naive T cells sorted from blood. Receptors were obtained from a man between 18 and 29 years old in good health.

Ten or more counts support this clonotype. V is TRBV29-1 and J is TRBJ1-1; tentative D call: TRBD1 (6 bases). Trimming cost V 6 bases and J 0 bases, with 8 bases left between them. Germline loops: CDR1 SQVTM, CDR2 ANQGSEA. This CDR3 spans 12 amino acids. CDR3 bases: TGCAGCGTGACAGGAATGAACACTGAAGCTTTCTTT. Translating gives CSVTGMNTEAFF.

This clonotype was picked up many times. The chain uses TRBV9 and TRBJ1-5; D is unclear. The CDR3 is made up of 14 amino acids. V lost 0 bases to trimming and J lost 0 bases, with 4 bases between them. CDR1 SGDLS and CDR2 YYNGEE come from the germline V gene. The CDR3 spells CASSVGPSNQPQHF. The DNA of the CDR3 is TGTGCCAGCAGCGTAGGCCCTAGCAATCAGCCCCAGCATTTT.

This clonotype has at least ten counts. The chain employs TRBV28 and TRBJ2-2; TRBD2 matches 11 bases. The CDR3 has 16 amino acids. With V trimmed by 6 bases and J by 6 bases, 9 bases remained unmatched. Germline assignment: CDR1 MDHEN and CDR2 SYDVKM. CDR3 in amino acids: CASRPGSGRASGELFF. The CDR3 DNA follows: TGTGCCAGCAGGCCAGGTAGCGGGAGGGCCTCCGGGGAGCTGTTTTTT.

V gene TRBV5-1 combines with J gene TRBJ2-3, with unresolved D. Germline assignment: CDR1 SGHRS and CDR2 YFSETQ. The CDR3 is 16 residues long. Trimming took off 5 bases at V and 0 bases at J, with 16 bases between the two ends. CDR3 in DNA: TGCGCCAGCAGTTCCGAGCGATCCACTAGCACAGATACGCAGTATTTT. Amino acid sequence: CASSSERSTSTDTQYF.

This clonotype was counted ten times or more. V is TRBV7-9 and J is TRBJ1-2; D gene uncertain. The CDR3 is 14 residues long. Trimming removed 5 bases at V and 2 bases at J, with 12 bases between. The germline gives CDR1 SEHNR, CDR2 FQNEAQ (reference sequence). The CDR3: CASSPPLENYGYTF. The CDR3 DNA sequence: TGTGCCAGCAGCCCCCCGCTCGAGAACTATGGCTACACCTTC.

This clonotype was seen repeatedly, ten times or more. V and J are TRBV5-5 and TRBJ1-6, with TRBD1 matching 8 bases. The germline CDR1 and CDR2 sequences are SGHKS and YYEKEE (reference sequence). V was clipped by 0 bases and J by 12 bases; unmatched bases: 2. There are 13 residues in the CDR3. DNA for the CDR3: TGTGCCAGCAGCTTGGACAGGGGGGAACCCCTCCACTTT. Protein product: CASSLDRGEPLHF.

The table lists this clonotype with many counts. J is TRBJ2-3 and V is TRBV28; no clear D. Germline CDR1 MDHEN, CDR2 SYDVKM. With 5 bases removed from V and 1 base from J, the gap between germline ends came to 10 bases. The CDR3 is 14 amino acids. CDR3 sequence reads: CASSLRQGTDTQYF. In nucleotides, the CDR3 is TGTGCCAGCAGTCTTAGGCAGGGCACAGATACGCAGTATTTT. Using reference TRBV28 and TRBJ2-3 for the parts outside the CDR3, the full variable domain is DVKVTQSSRYLVKRTGEKVFLECVQDMDHENMFWYRQDPGLGLRLIYFSYDVKMKEKGDIPEGYSVSREKKERFSLILESASTNQTSMYLCASSLRQGTDTQYFGPGTRLTVL.

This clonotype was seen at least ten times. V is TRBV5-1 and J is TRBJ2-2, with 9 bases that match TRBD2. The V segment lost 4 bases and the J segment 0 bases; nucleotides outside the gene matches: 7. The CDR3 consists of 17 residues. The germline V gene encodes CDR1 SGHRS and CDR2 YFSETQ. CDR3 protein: CASSPPASGTNTGELFF. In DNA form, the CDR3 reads TGCGCCAGCAGCCCCCCGGCTAGCGGGACGAACACCGGGGAGCTGTTTTTT.

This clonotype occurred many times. This chain's CDR3 is CSARRTSGIYEQYF. CDR3 DNA sequence: TGCAGTGCTAGGCGAACTAGCGGGATCTACGAGCAGTACTTC. The chain links TRBV20-1 to TRBJ2-7; 10 bases map to TRBD2. Germline CDR1 is DFQATT and CDR2 is SNEGSKA (reference sequence). Trimming at V came to 3 bases and at J to 3 bases, leaving 5 bases not matched to a gene. CDR3 length equals 14 residues.

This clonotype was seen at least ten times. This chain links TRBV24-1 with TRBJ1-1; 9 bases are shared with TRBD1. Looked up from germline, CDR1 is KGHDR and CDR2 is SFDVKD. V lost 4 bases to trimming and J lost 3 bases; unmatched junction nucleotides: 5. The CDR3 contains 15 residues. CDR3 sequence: CATSESGQGDTEAFF. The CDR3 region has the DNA TGTGCCACCAGTGAGTCGGGACAGGGTGACACTGAAGCTTTCTTT.

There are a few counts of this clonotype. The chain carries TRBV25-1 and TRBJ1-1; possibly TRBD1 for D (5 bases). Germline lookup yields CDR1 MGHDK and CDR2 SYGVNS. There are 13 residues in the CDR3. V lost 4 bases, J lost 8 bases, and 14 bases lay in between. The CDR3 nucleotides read TGTGCCAGCAGTGGCCTGGGGAGGGGCGAAGCTTTCTTT. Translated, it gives CASSGLGRGEAFF.

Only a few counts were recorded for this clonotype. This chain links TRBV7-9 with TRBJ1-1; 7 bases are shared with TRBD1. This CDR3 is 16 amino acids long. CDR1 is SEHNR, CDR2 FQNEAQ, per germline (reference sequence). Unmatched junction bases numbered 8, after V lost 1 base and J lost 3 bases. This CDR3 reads CASSLEGGSSHTEAFF. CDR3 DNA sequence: TGTGCCAGCAGCTTAGAAGGGGGCTCATCGCACACTGAAGCTTTCTTT.

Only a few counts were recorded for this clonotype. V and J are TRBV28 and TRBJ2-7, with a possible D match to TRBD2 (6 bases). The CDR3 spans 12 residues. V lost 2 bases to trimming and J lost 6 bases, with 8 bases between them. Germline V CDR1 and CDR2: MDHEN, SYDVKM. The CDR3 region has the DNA TGTGCCAGCAGTTTAGGGCGGGGCGAGCAGTACGTC. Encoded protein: CASSLGRGEQYV.

The CDR3 loop reads CSAASTDTQYF. DNA of the CDR3: TGCAGTGCCGCGAGCACAGATACGCAGTATTTT. The gene calls are TRBV20-1 and TRBJ2-3; D ambiguous. The germline gives CDR1 DFQATT, CDR2 SNEGSKA (reference sequence). V dropped 6 bases and J dropped 0 bases, with 4 bases sitting between them. This CDR3 is built from 11 residues.

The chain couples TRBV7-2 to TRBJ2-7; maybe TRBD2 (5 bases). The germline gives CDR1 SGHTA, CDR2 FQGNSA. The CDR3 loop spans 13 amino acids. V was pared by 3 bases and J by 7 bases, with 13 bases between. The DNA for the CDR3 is TGTGCCAGCAGCTTTCCCCCGCCGGGGGAGCAGTACTTC. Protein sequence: CASSFPPPGEQYF.

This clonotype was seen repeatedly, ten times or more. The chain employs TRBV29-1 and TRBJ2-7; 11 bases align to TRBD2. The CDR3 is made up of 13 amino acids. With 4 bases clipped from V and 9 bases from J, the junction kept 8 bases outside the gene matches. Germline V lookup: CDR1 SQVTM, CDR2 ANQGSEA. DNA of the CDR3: TGCAGCGTTGTTAATCGACTAGCGGGGACGCAGTACTTC. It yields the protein CSVVNRLAGTQYF.

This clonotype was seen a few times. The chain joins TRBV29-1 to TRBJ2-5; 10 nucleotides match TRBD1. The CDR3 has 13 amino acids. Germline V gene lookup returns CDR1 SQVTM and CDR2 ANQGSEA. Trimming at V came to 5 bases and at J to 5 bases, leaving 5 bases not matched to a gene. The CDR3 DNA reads TGCAGCGTTCTGACAGGGGGCCCGGAGACCCAGTACTTC. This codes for CSVLTGGPETQYF. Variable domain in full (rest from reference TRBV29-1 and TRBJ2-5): SAVISQKPSRDICQRGTSLTIQCQVDSQVTMMFWYRQQPGQSLTLIATANQGSEATYESGFVIDKFPISRPNLTFSTLTVSNMSPEDSSIYLCSVLTGGPETQYFGPGTRLLVL.

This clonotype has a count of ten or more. The CDR3 DNA follows: TGTGCCAGCAGCCGACGTGGACGGAGCTCCTACAATGAGCAGTTCTTC. Its translation is CASSRRGRSSYNEQFF. The chain combines TRBV5-6 with TRBJ2-1, with D hard to call. CDR1 and CDR2 (germline): SGHDT, YYEEEE. The length of the CDR3 is 16 residues. Trimming removed 4 bases at V and 0 bases at J, with 14 bases between. Supplemented by reference TRBV5-6 and TRBJ2-1, the full variable domain reads DAGVTQSPTHLIKTRGQQVTLRCSPKSGHDTVSWYQQALGQGPQFIFQYYEEEERQRGNFPDRFSGHQFPNYSSELNVNALLLGDSALYLCASSRRGRSSYNEQFFGPGTRLTVL.

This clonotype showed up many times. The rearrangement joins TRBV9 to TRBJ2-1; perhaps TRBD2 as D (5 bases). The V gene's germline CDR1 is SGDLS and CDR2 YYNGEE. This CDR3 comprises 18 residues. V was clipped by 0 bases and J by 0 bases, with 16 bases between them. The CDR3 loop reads CASSVAKNSANSYNEQFF. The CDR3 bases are TGTGCCAGCAGCGTAGCTAAGAATAGCGCAAACTCCTACAATGAGCAGTTCTTC. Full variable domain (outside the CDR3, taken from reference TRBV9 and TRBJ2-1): DSGVTQTPKHLITATGQRVTLRCSPRSGDLSVYWYQQSLDQGLQFLIQYYNGEERAKGNILERFSAQQFPDLHSELNLSSLELGDSALYFCASSVAKNSANSYNEQFFGPGTRLTVL.

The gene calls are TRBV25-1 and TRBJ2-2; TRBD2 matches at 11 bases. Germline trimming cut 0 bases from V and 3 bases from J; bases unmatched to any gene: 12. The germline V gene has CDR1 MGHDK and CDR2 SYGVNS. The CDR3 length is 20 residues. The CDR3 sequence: CASSEYRSASGRTDTGELFF. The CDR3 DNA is TGTGCCAGCAGTGAATATAGGTCGGCTAGCGGGAGGACTGACACCGGGGAGCTGTTTTTT.

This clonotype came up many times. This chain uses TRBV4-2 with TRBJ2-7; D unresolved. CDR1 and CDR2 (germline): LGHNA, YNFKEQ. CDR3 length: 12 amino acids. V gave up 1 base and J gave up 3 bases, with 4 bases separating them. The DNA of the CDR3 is TGTGCCAGCAGCCAAGGGAACTACGAGCAGTACTTC. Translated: CASSQGNYEQYF.

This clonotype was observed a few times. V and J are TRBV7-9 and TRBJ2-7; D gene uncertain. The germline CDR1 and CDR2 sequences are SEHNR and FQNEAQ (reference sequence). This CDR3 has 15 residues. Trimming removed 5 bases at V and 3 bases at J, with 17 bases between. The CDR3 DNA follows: TGTGCCAGCAGCCCAAGGTCGGGCGCCTTCTACGAGCAGTACGTC. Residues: CASSPRSGAFYEQYV.

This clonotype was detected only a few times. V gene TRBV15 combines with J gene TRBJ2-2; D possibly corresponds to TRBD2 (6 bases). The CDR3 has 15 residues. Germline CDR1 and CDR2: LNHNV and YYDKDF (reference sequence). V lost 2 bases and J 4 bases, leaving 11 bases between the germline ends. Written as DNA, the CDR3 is TGTGCCACCAGCAGATCGCGGGGATCCACCGGGGAGCTGTTTTTT. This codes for CATSRSRGSTGELFF. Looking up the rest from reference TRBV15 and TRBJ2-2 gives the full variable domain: DAMVIQNPRYQVTQFGKPVTLSCSQTLNHNVMYWYQQKSSQAPKLLFHYYDKDFNNEADTPDNFQSRRPNTSFCFLDIRSPGLGDTAMYLCATSRSRGSTGELFFGEGSRLTVL.

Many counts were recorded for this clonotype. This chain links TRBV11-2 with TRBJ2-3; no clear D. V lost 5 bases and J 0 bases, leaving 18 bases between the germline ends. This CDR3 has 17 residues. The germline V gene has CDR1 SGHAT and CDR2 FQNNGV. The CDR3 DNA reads TGTGCCAGCAGCCTCACCTCCTTCCTTGGGAGCACAGATACGCAGTATTTT. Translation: CASSLTSFLGSTDTQYF.